These 32 T cell receptor beta chains share one sample of origin, sequenced in a study of blood T cell repertoires in COVID-19. Only in-frame clones appear in the TCRdb table, and some are missing; sequencing was by immunoSEQ multiplex PCR. The sample consists of some 110,000 clones, about three quarters of them appearing once. The sequenced sample consisted of peripheral blood. The receptors were gathered from a man between 70 and 80 years old with acute or convalescent COVID-19.

The rearrangement links TRBV5-1 to TRBJ2-1, with unresolved D. Germline CDR1 SGHRS, CDR2 YFSETQ. V was pared by 4 bases and J by 7 bases, with 15 bases between. This CDR3 spans 14 amino acids. CDR3 bases: TGCGCCAGCAGCAACCCGGTCGGTGTTAATGAGCAGTTCTTC. It codes for CASSNPVGVNEQFF.

In its sample, this clone was seen once. This chain connects TRBV4-2 to TRBJ1-2; 7 bases agree with TRBD1. V was clipped by 3 bases and J by 8 bases; unmatched bases: 12. The germline V gene encodes CDR1 LGHNA and CDR2 YNFKEQ. This CDR3 spans 15 amino acids. CDR3 coding DNA: TGTGCCAGCAGCCAGATTTCGGCAGGGGGTAAAGGCTACACCTTC. Translating gives CASSQISAGGKGYTF.

The chain uses TRBV5-6 and TRBJ2-7, with 9 bases aligning to TRBD1. The CDR3 consists of 14 residues. The ends lost 0 bases at V and 3 bases at J; junction bases unmatched: 1. Germline CDR1 SGHDT, CDR2 YYEEEE. The CDR3 spells CASSLVTGGYEQYF. The CDR3 DNA reads TGTGCCAGCAGCTTGGTGACAGGGGGCTACGAGCAGTACTTC.

V gene TRBV7-3 combines with J gene TRBJ1-1; D uncertain. This CDR3 has 16 residues. Germline CDR1 and CDR2: SGHTA and FQGTGA. Trimming shortened V by 3 bases and J by 1 base, and 15 bases separated the two germline ends. The CDR3, as DNA: TGTGCCAGCAGCTTTGTTGAGGGAGGTCAGAACACTGAAGCTTTCTTT. Translated: CASSFVEGGQNTEAFF.

V gene TRBV3-1 (or the pseudogene TRBV3-2) combines with J gene TRBJ2-3, with D maybe TRBD2 (6 bases). The CDR3 extends over 15 amino acids. The V gene lost 4 bases and the J gene lost 9 bases, with 20 bases spanning the gap. Germline lookup yields CDR1 LGHDT and CDR2 YNNKEL (reference sequence). The CDR3 spells CASSPDSFAGPTQYF. The CDR3 DNA reads TGTGCCAGCAGCCCCGACTCGTTTGCGGGGCCCACGCAGTATTTT.

Regarding this clone: Compared with germline, one end of the junction differs, possibly owing to a read error. This sample includes further DNA sequences coding for the same CDR3. The genes are TRBV4-3 and TRBJ1-2, with TRBD1 identical over 7 bases. The germline V gene has CDR1 LGHNA and CDR2 YSLEER. The CDR3 has 15 residues. The CDR3 DNA sequence: TGCGCCAGCAGCCAATCAGCACAGGGGCTTCGTGGCTACACTTTC. Translating it yields CASSQSAQGLRGYTF.

The chain recombines TRBV7-2 with TRBJ2-2; a weak D match, TRBD1 (5 bases). Germline CDR1 and CDR2: SGHTA and FQGNSA. The CDR3 is 17 amino acids. V shed 7 bases and J shed 3 bases, with 21 bases lying between them. In DNA form, the CDR3 reads TGTGCCAGCAAAGAGCGAGGCAGGGCCCGGGACACCGGGGAGCTGTTTTTT. It codes for CASKERGRARDTGELFF.

V usage is TRBV28 and J usage is TRBJ1-5, with D perhaps TRBD1 (5 bases). The germline gives CDR1 MDHEN, CDR2 SYDVKM. The CDR3 is 16 amino acids. V dropped 3 bases and J dropped 5 bases, with 17 bases sitting between them. CDR3 nucleotides: TGTGCCAGCAGTTTTTATCAGGGAATCCCTCATCAGCCCCAGCATTTT. This translates into CASSFYQGIPHQPQHF.

This clone was observed many times. This chain links TRBV19 with TRBJ1-2; weak D call: TRBD1 (6 bases). This CDR3 spans 14 amino acids. V was shortened by 6 bases and J by 4 bases, with 15 bases between the two germline ends. CDR1 and CDR2 from the germline V gene are LNHDA and SQIVND (reference sequence). CDR3 DNA: TGTGCCAGTAGCCGCGAACAGGGCCTCTATGGCTACACCTTC. It yields the protein CASSREQGLYGYTF. The full variable domain, with the rest looked up from reference TRBV19 and TRBJ1-2, is DGGITQSPKYLFRKEGQNVTLSCEQNLNHDAMYWYRQDPGQGLRLIYYSQIVNDFQKGDIAEGYSVSREKKESFPLTVTSAQKNPTAFYLCASSREQGLYGYTFGSGTRLTVV.

This chain connects TRBV28 to TRBJ2-3, with D possibly TRBD1 on 5 matching bases. Trimming took off 3 bases at V and 5 bases at J, with 9 bases between the two ends. The germline V gene has CDR1 MDHEN and CDR2 SYDVKM. This CDR3 is built from 13 residues. This CDR3 reads CASSFLRGDTQYF. The CDR3 region has the DNA TGTGCCAGCAGTTTTTTAAGGGGAGATACGCAGTATTTT. Drawing the rest from reference TRBV28 and TRBJ2-3, the complete variable domain is DVKVTQSSRYLVKRTGEKVFLECVQDMDHENMFWYRQDPGLGLRLIYFSYDVKMKEKGDIPEGYSVSREKKERFSLILESASTNQTSMYLCASSFLRGDTQYFGPGTRLTVL.

This CDR3 reads CASSLRQGKIQPQHF. The CDR3 region has the DNA TGTGCCAGCAGCCTTAGACAGGGGAAGATTCAGCCCCAGCATTTT. The chain recombines TRBV6-6 with TRBJ1-5, with 8 bases aligning to TRBD1. This CDR3 spans 15 amino acids. From germline, CDR1 is MNHNY and CDR2 SVGAGI (reference sequence). V lost 6 bases, J lost 6 bases, and 10 bases stayed unmatched.

The table lists this clone with a count of one. CDR3 sequence reads: CAWSVVGGSTDTQYF. The CDR3, as DNA: TGTGCCTGGAGTGTTGTTGGGGGGTCCACAGATACGCAGTATTTT. The chain recombines TRBV30 with TRBJ2-3; TRBD2 is a possible D gene (6 bases). Trimming cost V 0 bases and J 2 bases, with 12 bases left between them. In germline, CDR1 is GTSNPN, CDR2 SVGIG (reference sequence). The CDR3 is 15 amino acids.

This clone has a single count. V usage is TRBV4-3 and J usage is TRBJ2-3, with 7 bases identical to TRBD2. This CDR3 has 15 residues. Germline lookup yields CDR1 LGHNA and CDR2 YSLEER. Trimming cost V 4 bases and J 4 bases; bases outside gene matches: 8. The CDR3 here is CASSPWRGSSDTQYF. For the CDR3, the DNA is TGCGCCAGCAGCCCCTGGCGGGGGTCCTCAGATACGCAGTATTTT.

The chain combines TRBV28 with TRBJ2-1, with D possibly TRBD2 on 6 matching bases. Germline V lookup: CDR1 MDHEN, CDR2 SYDVKM. V was shortened by 6 bases and J by 0 bases, with 12 bases between the two germline ends. The CDR3 is made up of 15 amino acids. The CDR3 loop reads CASRIYGSSYNEQFF. CDR3 bases: TGTGCCAGCAGAATCTACGGGAGCTCCTACAATGAGCAGTTCTTC. Full variable domain (missing parts from reference TRBV28 and TRBJ2-1): DVKVTQSSRYLVKRTGEKVFLECVQDMDHENMFWYRQDPGLGLRLIYFSYDVKMKEKGDIPEGYSVSREKKERFSLILESASTNQTSMYLCASRIYGSSYNEQFFGPGTRLTVL.

A few counts support this clone. Here the CDR3 DNA reads TGTGCCAGCAGCGTAGCGGGGACACCGACCGGGGAGCTGTTTTTT. This codes for CASSVAGTPTGELFF. The chain combines TRBV9 with TRBJ2-2, with D perhaps TRBD1 (6 bases). With 0 bases removed from V and 5 bases from J, the gap between germline ends came to 11 bases. CDR3 length: 15 amino acids. Germline V gene lookup returns CDR1 SGDLS and CDR2 YYNGEE.

V usage is TRBV3-1 (or the pseudogene TRBV3-2) and J usage is TRBJ1-6; 9 bases agree with TRBD1. Germline V gene lookup returns CDR1 LGHDT and CDR2 YNNKEL (reference sequence). The CDR3 contains 15 residues. Trimming removed 1 base from V and 7 bases from J; junction bases left unmatched: 2. CDR3 coding DNA: TGTGCCAGCAGCCAAGGGACAGGGGCCAATTCACCCCTCCACTTT. This encodes CASSQGTGANSPLHF.

The V and J genes are TRBV5-1 and TRBJ2-7, with D perhaps TRBD1 (6 bases). The CDR3 is made up of 14 amino acids. The V end lost 5 bases, the J end lost 2 bases, and 14 bases lay between the germline ends. CDR1 and CDR2 (germline): SGHRS, YFSETQ. The CDR3 protein is CASRSGHQTYEQYF. The CDR3 bases are TGCGCCAGCAGATCGGGACACCAAACCTACGAGCAGTACTTC. Using reference TRBV5-1 and TRBJ2-7 for the parts outside the CDR3, the full variable domain is KAGVTQTPRYLIKTRGQQVTLSCSPISGHRSVSWYQQTPGQGLQFLFEYFSETQRNKGNFPGRFSGRQFSNSRSEMNVSTLELGDSALYLCASRSGHQTYEQYFGPGTRLTVT.

The V gene is TRBV5-1, the J gene TRBJ1-2; tentative D call: TRBD1 (5 bases). The germline V and J ends were trimmed by 3 bases and 7 bases, with 10 bases remaining between them. The germline gives CDR1 SGHRS, CDR2 YFSETQ. CDR3 length: 12 amino acids. The CDR3 region has the DNA TGCGCCAGCAGCTCCAGGGAAGGTGGCTACACCTTC. This gives the protein CASSSREGGYTF. The full variable domain, with the rest looked up from reference TRBV5-1 and TRBJ1-2, is KAGVTQTPRYLIKTRGQQVTLSCSPISGHRSVSWYQQTPGQGLQFLFEYFSETQRNKGNFPGRFSGRQFSNSRSEMNVSTLELGDSALYLCASSSREGGYTFGSGTRLTVV.

The chain carries TRBV6-5 and TRBJ1-2; a weak D match, TRBD1 (6 bases). V was clipped by 6 bases and J by 5 bases, with 13 bases between them. Germline CDR1 reads MNHEY; CDR2 reads SVGAGI. The CDR3 loop spans 13 amino acids. The chain's CDR3 is CASSRTEEYGYTF. In nucleotides, the CDR3 is TGTGCCAGCAGCAGGACAGAAGAATATGGCTACACCTTC.

This rearrangement joins TRBV7-8 to TRBJ1-4; perhaps TRBD1 as D (5 bases). Germline V lookup: CDR1 SGHVS, CDR2 FQNEAQ. Trimming shortened V by 1 base and J by 8 bases, and 20 bases separated the two germline ends. CDR3 length: 17 residues. CDR3 bases: TGTGCCAGCAGCTTAGACGGGACTTCGGCTTCCGGGGAAAAACTGTTTTTT. Its protein is CASSLDGTSASGEKLFF.

A few counts support this clone. At one boundary the junction diverges from the germline segment, which might be a read error. The rearrangement joins TRBV20-1 to TRBJ1-1, with TRBD1 matching over 7 bases. The CDR3 spans 11 residues. The germline V gene has CDR1 DFQATT and CDR2 SNEGSKA (reference sequence). CDR3 protein: CSALSGTARSF. In nucleotides, the CDR3 is TGCAGTGCTCTCTCCGGGACAGCCAGATCATTT.

The chain is built from TRBV5-1 and TRBJ2-1; 9 bases are a match to TRBD2. With 1 base clipped from V and 10 bases from J, the junction kept 9 bases outside the gene matches. The germline V gene encodes CDR1 SGHRS and CDR2 YFSETQ. The CDR3 is 15 amino acids. The CDR3 DNA reads as TGCGCCAGCAGCTTGTCAAGCGGGGGGCCCAGAGAGCAGTTCTTC. This encodes CASSLSSGGPREQFF.

The CDR3 is CASSIPGQGPSEQYF. CDR3 nucleotide sequence: TGTGCCAGTAGTATACCGGGACAGGGACCCTCGGAGCAGTACTTC. The rearrangement uses TRBV19 and TRBJ2-7, with TRBD1 matching over 9 bases. CDR1 LNHDA and CDR2 SQIVND come from the germline V gene (reference sequence). CDR3 length: 15 residues. V lost 2 bases and J lost 7; bases outside the gene matches: 9. Looking up the rest from reference TRBV19 and TRBJ2-7 gives the full variable domain: DGGITQSPKYLFRKEGQNVTLSCEQNLNHDAMYWYRQDPGQGLRLIYYSQIVNDFQKGDIAEGYSVSREKKESFPLTVTSAQKNPTAFYLCASSIPGQGPSEQYFGPGTRLTVT.

This CDR3 is CASSVADSSDYYEQYF. The CDR3 coding sequence is TGTGCCAGCAGCGTAGCTGACAGCTCGGATTATTACGAGCAGTACTTC. This chain connects TRBV9 to TRBJ2-7; possible D gene TRBD1, 5 bases. Per germline, CDR1 SGDLS and CDR2 YYNGEE. The CDR3 runs to 16 residues. With 0 bases removed from V and 4 bases from J, the gap between germline ends came to 17 bases.

The rearrangement joins TRBV6-5 to TRBJ1-5, with 10 bases fitting TRBD1. This CDR3 region has 13 residues. Germline V gives CDR1 MNHEY, CDR2 SVGAGI. V shed 6 bases, J shed 7 bases, and the junction held 3 bases outside the gene matches. Written as DNA, the CDR3 is TGTGCCAGCAGCCGGGACAGGGGACAGCCCCAGCATTTT. Amino acid sequence: CASSRDRGQPQHF.

CDR3 region: CASSLTGANTEAFF. CDR3 coding DNA: TGTGCCAGCAGCCTAACAGGGGCGAACACTGAAGCTTTCTTT. The chain is built from TRBV5-6 and TRBJ1-1; 7 bases are shared with TRBD1. Germline V gene sequence: CDR1 SGHDT, CDR2 YYEEEE. This CDR3 comprises 14 residues. With 4 bases clipped from V and 1 base from J, the junction kept 4 bases outside the gene matches.

This rearrangement joins TRBV5-6 to TRBJ2-1; 12 bases are shared with TRBD1. Germline loops: CDR1 SGHDT, CDR2 YYEEEE. The CDR3 spans 16 residues. The ends lost 4 bases at V and 7 bases at J; junction bases unmatched: 9. The CDR3 DNA reads TGTGCCAGCAGCGGGCGCTGGGGACAGGGGGCTAATGAGCAGTTCTTC. Translation gives CASSGRWGQGANEQFF.

This clone was seen a single time. The J gene is TRBJ2-3, the V gene TRBV7-3, with 10 bases identical to TRBD2. Germline V gene sequence: CDR1 SGHTA, CDR2 FQGTGA. The V and J ends lost 10 bases and 6 bases, in that order; junction bases with no gene match: 10. The CDR3 runs to 14 residues. The CDR3 here is CATSLAGVSDTQYF. CDR3 nucleotide sequence: TGTGCCACGAGCCTAGCGGGAGTGAGTGATACGCAGTATTTT.

The chain recombines TRBV27 with TRBJ2-5; no clear D. Trimming stripped 0 bases from V and 5 bases from J, with 7 bases between. The CDR3 has 13 residues. Looked up from germline, CDR1 is MNHEY and CDR2 is SMNVEV (reference sequence). As DNA, the CDR3 is TGTGCCAGCAGTTTATCACTTGAGGAGACCCAGTACTTC. This codes for CASSLSLEETQYF.

The J gene is TRBJ2-5, the V gene TRBV6-5; D is unresolved. CDR3 length equals 12 residues. V was trimmed by 3 bases and J by 4 bases, leaving 6 bases between them. Germline CDR1 is MNHEY and CDR2 is SVGAGI. The CDR3 DNA follows: TGTGCCAGCAGTTATAATCGAGAGACCCAGTACTTC. This translates into CASSYNRETQYF.

This sequence joins TRBV11-3 and TRBJ2-2; 12 bases align to TRBD1. The CDR3 is 16 amino acids. J gave up 4 bases and V 5 bases, and 5 bases lay outside the gene matches. The germline CDR1 and CDR2 sequences are SGHNT and YENEEA. CDR3 coding DNA: TGTGCCAGCAGCCCGGGACAGGGGGCGGGCACCGGGGAGCTGTTTTTT. This sequence encodes CASSPGQGAGTGELFF.

This clone was observed a single time. The V and J genes are TRBV5-4 and TRBJ2-3, with TRBD2 as a possible D gene (5 bases). Trimming took off 10 bases at V and 3 bases at J, with 18 bases between the two ends. CDR3 length: 14 amino acids. Germline loops: CDR1 SGHNT, CDR2 YYREEE (reference sequence). The CDR3 region is CACRGSRRTDTQYF. The CDR3 region has the DNA TGTGCCTGCCGTGGGAGTAGAAGAACAGATACGCAGTATTTT.